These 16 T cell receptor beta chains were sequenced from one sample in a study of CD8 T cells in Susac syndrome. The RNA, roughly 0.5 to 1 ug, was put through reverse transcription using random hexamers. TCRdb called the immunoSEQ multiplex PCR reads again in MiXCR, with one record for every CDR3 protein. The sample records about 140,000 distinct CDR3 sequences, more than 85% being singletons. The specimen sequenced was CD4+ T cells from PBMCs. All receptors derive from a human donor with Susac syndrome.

DNA of the CDR3: TGTGCCAGCAGCTTGGCCCTGGGACAGGGGTCACATACGCAGTATTTT. Its translation: CASSLALGQGSHTQYF. This rearrangement joins TRBV5-6 to TRBJ2-3, with 10 positions matching TRBD1. Germline assignment: CDR1 SGHDT and CDR2 YYEEEE. J gave up 7 bases and V 0 bases, and 8 bases lay outside the gene matches. The CDR3 contains 16 residues.

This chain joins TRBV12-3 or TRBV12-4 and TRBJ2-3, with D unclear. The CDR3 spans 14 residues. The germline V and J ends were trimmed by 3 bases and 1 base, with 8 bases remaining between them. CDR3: CASSFSVGTDTQYF. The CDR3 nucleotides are TGTGCCAGCAGTTTCTCCGTAGGCACAGATACGCAGTATTTT.

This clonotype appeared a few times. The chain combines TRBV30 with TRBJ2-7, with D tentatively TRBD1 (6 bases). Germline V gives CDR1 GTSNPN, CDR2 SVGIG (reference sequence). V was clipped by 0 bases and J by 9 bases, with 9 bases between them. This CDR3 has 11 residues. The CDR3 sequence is CAWSVQGAQYF. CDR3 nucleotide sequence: TGTGCCTGGAGTGTACAGGGAGCGCAGTACTTC.

The CDR3 DNA is TGTGCCAGCAGCCCAGAGGGGGAGACCCAGTACTTC. This encodes CASSPEGETQYF. The rearrangement links TRBV7-9 to TRBJ2-5; D tentatively reads TRBD1 or TRBD2 (5 bases each). Trimming cost V 5 bases and J 5 bases, with 9 bases left between them. Germline assignment: CDR1 SEHNR and CDR2 FQNEAQ (reference sequence). The CDR3 sequence is 12 residues long.

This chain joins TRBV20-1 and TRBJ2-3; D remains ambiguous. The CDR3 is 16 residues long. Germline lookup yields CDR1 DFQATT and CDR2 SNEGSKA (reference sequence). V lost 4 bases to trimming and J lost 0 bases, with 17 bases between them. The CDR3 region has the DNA TGCAGTGCTATCTCTGAGCTCGAAACTAGCACAGATACGCAGTATTTT. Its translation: CSAISELETSTDTQYF.

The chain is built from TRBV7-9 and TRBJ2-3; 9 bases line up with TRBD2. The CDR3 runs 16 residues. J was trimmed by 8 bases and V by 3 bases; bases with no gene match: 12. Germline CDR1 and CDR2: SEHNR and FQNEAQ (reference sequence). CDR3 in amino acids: CASSLSSSGVAVTQYF. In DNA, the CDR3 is TGTGCCAGCAGCTTGTCGTCTAGCGGGGTGGCAGTTACGCAGTATTTT.

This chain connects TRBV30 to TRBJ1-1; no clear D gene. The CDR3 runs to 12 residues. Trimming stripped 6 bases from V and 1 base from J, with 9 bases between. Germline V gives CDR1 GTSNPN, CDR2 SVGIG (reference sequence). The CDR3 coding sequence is TGTGCCTGTGAGCTGTGGAACACTGAAGCTTTCTTT. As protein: CACELWNTEAFF.

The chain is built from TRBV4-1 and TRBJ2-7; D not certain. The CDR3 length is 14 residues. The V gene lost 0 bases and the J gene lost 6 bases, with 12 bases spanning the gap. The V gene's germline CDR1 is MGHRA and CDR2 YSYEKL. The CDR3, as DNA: TGCGCCAGCAGCCAAGACCGAGATTTGTCCGAGCAGTACTTC. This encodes CASSQDRDLSEQYF.

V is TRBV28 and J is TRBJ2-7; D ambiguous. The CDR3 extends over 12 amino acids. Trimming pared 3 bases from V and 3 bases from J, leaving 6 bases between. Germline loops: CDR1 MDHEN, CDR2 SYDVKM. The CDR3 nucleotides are TGTGCCAGCAGTTTTGGGGACTACGAGCAGTACTTC. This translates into CASSFGDYEQYF.

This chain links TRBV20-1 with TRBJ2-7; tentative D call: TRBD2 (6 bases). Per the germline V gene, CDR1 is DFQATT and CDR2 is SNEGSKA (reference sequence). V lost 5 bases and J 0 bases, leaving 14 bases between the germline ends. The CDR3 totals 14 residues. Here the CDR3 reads CSAARGDNSYEQYF. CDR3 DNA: TGCAGTGCTGCTCGCGGGGATAACTCCTACGAGCAGTACTTC.

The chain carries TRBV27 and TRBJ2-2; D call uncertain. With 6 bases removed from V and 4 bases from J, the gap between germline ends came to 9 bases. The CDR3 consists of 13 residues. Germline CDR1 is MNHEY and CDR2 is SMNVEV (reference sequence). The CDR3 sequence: CASRTTRTGELFF. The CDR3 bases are TGTGCCAGCAGAACGACCCGCACCGGGGAGCTGTTTTTT.

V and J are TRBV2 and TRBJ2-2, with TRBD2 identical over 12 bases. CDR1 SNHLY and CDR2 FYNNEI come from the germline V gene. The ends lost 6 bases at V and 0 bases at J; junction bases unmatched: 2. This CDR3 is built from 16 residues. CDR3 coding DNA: TGTGCCAGCAGACGGACTAGCGGGGCGAACACCGGGGAGCTGTTTTTT. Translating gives CASRRTSGANTGELFF.

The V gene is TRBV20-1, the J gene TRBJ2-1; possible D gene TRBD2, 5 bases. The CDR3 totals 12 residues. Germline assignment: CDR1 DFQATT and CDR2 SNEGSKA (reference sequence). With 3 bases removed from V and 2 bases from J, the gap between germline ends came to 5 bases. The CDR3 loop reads CSASGTYNEQFF. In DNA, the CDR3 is TGCAGTGCTAGCGGGACCTACAATGAGCAGTTCTTC.

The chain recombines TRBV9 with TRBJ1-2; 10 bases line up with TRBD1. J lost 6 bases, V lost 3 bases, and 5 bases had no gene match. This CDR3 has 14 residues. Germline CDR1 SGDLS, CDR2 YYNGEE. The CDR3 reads CASSEEDRGNGYTF. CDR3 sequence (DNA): TGTGCCAGCAGCGAGGAGGACAGGGGGAATGGCTACACCTTC.

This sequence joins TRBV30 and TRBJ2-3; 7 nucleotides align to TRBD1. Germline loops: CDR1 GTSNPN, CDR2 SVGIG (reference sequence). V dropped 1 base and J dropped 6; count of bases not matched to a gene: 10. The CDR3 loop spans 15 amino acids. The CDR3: CAWSAGLKGGDTQYF. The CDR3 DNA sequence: TGTGCCTGGAGTGCTGGACTGAAAGGGGGCGATACGCAGTATTTT.

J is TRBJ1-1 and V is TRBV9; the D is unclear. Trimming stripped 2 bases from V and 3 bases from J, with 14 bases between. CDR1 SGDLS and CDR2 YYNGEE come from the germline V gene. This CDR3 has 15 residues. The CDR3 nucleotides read TGTGCCAGCAGCGTTGGTGCCCGGACGGACACTGAAGCTTTCTTT. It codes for CASSVGARTDTEAFF.